This section outlines one T cell receptor beta chain sequence together with its context. Its antigen is still unknown. At the deep level, the assay was run. Sequencing on ten immunoSEQ deep assay plates was performed for unsorted PBMC DNA. TCRdb's copy holds only in-frame clones and misses some; the assay was immunoSEQ multiplex PCR. The profile shows 400,000 to 550,000 clones, 79% of them singletons. These data belong to a study of shared clonotypes between healthy human individuals. Study context: Those who served as donors were a couple of women and a few men between the ages of 18 and 49. General study findings and limits: Clonotype sharing levels among donors were expected to vary with sequencing depth.

CDR3 length equals 15 residues. The germline CDR1 and CDR2 sequences are LNHDA and SQIVND (reference sequence). Trimming removed 11 bases at V and 8 bases at J, with 25 bases between. The source of this sequence is a woman aged 35 to 49 in good health. Some clones in this sample may be carry-over from other donors' samples. The chain links TRBV19 to TRBJ2-1; D remains ambiguous. The sample taken for sequencing was PBMCs. This CDR3 reads CASNPGGRPGDEQFF. In nucleotides, the CDR3 is TGTGCCTCCAACCCCGGCGGCAGACCGGGCGATGAGCAGTTCTTC.